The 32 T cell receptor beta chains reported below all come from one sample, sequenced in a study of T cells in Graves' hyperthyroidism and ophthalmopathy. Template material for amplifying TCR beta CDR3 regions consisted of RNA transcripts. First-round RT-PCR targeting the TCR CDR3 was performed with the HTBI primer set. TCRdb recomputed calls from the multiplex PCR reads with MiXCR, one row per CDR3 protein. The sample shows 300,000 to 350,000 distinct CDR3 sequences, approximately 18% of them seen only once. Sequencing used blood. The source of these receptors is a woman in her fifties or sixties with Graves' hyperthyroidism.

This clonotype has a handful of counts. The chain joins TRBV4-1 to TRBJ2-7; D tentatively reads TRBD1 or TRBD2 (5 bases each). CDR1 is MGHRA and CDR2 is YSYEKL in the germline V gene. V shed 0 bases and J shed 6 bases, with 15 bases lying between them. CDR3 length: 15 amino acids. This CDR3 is CASSQEGRIAGEQYF. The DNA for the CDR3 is TGCGCCAGCAGCCAAGAGGGACGAATTGCGGGCGAGCAGTACTTC.

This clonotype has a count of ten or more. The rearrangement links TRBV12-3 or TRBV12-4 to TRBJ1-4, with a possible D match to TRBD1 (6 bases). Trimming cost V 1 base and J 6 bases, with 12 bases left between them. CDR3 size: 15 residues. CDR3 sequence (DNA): TGTGCCAGCAGTTTAGTTGGAGGGGGTGATGAAAAACTGTTTTTT. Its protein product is CASSLVGGGDEKLFF.

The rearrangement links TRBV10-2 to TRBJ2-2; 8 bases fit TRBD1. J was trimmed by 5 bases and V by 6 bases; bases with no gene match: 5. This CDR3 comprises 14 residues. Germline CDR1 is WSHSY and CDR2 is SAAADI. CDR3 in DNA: TGCGCCAGCAGACAGGGGGAATGGACCGGGGAGCTGTTTTTT. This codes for CASRQGEWTGELFF.

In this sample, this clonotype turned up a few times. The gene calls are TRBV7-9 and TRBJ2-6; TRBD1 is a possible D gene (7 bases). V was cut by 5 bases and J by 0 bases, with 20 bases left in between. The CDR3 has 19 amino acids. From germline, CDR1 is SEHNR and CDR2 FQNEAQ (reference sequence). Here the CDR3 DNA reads TGTGCCAGCAGCCCCCGAATATCCAGGGGGGACTCTGGGGCCAACGTCCTGACTTTC. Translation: CASSPRISRGDSGANVLTF.

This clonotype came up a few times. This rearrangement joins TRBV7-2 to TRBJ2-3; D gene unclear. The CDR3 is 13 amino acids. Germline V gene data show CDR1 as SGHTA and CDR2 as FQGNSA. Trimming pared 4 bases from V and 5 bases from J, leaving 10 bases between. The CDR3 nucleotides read TGTGCCAGCAGCTCCCCCCTCGGAGATACGCAGTATTTT. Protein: CASSSPLGDTQYF.

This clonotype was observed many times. CDR3: CASSQGTPNEKLFF. The CDR3, as DNA: TGTGCCAGCAGCCAAGGGACGCCTAATGAAAAACTGTTTTTT. The rearrangement uses TRBV11-2 and TRBJ1-4; maybe TRBD1 (5 bases). Germline CDR1 is SGHAT and CDR2 is FQNNGV. Trimming shortened V by 5 bases and J by 3 bases, and 10 bases separated the two germline ends. The CDR3 covers 14 residues.

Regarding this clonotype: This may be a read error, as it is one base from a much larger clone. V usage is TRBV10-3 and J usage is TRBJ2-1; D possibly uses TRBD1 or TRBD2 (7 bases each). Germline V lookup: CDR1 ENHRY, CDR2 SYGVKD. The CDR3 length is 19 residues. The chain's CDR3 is CTIRPGTQGGGGSYNEQFF. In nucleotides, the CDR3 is TGTACCATCAGGCCAGGAACCCAGGGGGGCGGGGGCTCCTACAATGAGCAGTTCTTC.

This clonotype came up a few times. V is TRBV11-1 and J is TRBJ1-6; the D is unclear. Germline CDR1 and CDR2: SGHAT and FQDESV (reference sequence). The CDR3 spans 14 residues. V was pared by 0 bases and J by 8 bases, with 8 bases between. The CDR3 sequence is CASSLAQIDSPLHF. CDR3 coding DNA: TGTGCCAGCAGCTTAGCCCAGATCGATTCACCCCTCCACTTT. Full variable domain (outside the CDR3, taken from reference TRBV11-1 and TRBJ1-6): EAEVAQSPRYKITEKSQAVAFWCDPISGHATLYWYRQILGQGPELLVQFQDESVVDDSQLPKDRFSAERLKGVDSTLKIQPAELGDSAMYLCASSLAQIDSPLHFGNGTRLTVT.

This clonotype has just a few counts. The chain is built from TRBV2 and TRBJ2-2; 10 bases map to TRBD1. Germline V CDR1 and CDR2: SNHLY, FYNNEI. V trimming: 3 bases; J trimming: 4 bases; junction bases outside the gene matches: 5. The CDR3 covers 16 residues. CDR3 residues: CASSDPWTGGTGELFF. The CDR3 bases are TGTGCCAGCAGTGACCCCTGGACAGGGGGCACCGGGGAGCTGTTTTTT.

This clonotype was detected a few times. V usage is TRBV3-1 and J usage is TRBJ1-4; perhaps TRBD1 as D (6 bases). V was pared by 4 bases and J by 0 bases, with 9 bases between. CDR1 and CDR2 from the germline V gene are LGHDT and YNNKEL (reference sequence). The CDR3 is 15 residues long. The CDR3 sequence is CASSPTGATNEKLFF. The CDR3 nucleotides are TGTGCCAGCAGCCCGACAGGAGCAACTAATGAAAAACTGTTTTTT.

CDR3 in amino acids: CSARRLPDYEQYF. For the CDR3, the DNA is TGCAGTGCTAGACGGCTACCGGACTACGAGCAGTACTTC. The V gene is TRBV20-1, the J gene TRBJ2-7; no reliable D call. Germline lookup yields CDR1 DFQATT and CDR2 SNEGSKA (reference sequence). The CDR3 consists of 13 residues. The V end was cut by 2 bases, the J end by 3 bases, with 11 bases between.

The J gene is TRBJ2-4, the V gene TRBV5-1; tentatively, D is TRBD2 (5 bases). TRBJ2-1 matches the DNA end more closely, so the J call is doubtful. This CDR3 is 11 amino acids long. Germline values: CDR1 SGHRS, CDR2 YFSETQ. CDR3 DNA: TGCGCCAGCAGCCCGGACTCCATTCAGTTCTTC. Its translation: CASSPDSIQFF.

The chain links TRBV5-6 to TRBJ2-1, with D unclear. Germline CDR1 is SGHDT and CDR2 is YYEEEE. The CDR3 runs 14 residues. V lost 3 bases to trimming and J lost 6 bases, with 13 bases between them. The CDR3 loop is CASSYGSGTNEQFF. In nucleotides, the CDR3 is TGTGCCAGCAGCTATGGGTCGGGTACCAATGAGCAGTTCTTC.

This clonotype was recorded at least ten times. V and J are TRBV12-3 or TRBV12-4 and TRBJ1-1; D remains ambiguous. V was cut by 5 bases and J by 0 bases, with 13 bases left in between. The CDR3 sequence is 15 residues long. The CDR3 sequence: CASSLINLLNTEAFF. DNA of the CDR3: TGTGCCAGCAGTCTCATCAATCTCCTGAACACTGAAGCTTTCTTT.

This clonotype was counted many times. The CDR3 DNA reads TGCAGTGCTAGAGATGGGACTCAGCGGGACGAGCAGTACTTC. This gives the protein CSARDGTQRDEQYF. The chain employs TRBV20-1 and TRBJ2-7; D might be TRBD2 (6 bases). The V end lost 0 bases, the J end lost 5 bases, and 14 bases lay between the germline ends. Germline CDR1 is DFQATT and CDR2 is SNEGSKA (reference sequence). The CDR3 extends over 14 amino acids.

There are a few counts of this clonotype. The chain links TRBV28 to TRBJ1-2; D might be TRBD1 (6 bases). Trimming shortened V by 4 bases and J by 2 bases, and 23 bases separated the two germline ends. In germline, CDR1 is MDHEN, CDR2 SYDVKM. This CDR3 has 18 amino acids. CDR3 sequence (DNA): TGTGCCAGCAGTTCCCACAGGGTGGAGAGGACCTCAAACTATGGCTACACCTTC. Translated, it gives CASSSHRVERTSNYGYTF.

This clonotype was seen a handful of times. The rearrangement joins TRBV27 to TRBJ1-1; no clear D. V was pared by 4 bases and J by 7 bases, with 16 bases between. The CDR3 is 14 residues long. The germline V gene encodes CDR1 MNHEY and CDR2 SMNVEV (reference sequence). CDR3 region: CASSSLFISGEAFF. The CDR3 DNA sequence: TGTGCCAGCAGTTCCCTATTTATAAGTGGTGAAGCTTTCTTT.

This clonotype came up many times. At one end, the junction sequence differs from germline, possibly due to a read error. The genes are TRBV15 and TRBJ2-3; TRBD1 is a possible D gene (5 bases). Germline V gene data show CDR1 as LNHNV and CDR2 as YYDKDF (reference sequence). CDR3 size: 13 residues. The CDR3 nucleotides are TGTGCCACCAGGGACATCAGCACTGATACGCAGTATTTT. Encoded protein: CATRDISTDTQYF.

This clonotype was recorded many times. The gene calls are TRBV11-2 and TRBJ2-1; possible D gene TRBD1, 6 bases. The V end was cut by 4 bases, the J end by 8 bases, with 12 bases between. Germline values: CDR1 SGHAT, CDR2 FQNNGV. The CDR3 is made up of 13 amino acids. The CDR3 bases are TGTGCCAGCAGCTCCGCAACAGGGCATGAGCAGTTCTTC. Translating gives CASSSATGHEQFF.

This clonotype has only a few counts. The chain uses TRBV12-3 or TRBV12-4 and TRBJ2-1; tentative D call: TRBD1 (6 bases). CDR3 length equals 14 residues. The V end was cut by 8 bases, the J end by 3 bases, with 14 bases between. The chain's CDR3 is CASGPRTVYNEQFF. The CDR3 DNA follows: TGTGCCAGCGGTCCCCGGACAGTCTACAATGAGCAGTTCTTC.

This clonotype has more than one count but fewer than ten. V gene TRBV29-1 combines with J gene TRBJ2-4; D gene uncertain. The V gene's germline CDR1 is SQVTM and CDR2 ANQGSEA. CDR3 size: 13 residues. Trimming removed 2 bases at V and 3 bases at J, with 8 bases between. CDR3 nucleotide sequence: TGCAGCGTTGAATACCCAGACAAAAACATTCAGTACTTC. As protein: CSVEYPDKNIQYF.

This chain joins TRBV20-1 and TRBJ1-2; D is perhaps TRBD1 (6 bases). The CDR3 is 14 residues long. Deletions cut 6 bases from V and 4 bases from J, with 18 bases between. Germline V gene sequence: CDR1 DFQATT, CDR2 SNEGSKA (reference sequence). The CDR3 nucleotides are TGCAGTGCCATTATGGGGGGGCTAGTCTATGGCTACACCTTC. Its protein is CSAIMGGLVYGYTF.

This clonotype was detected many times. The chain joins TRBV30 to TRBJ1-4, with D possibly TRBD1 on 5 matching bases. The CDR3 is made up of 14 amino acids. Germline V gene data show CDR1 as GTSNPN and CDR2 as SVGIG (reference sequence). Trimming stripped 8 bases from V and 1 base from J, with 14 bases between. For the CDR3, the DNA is TGTGCCCTCCAGGGCGGGGGAACTAATGAAAAACTGTTTTTT. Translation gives CALQGGGTNEKLFF.

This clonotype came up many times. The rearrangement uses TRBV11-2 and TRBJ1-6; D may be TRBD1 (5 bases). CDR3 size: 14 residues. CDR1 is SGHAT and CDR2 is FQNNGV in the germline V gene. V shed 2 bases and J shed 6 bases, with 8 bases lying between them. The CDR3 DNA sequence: TGTGCCAGCAGCTTACGAGACAGTAATTCACCCCTCCACTTT. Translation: CASSLRDSNSPLHF.

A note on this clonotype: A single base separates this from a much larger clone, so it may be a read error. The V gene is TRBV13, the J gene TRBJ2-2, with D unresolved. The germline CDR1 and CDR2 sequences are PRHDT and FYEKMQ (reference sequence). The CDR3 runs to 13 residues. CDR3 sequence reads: CASSLMNPGELFF. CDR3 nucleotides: TGTGCCAGCAGCTTAATGAACCCCGGGGAGCTGTTTTTT. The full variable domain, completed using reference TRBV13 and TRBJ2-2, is AAGVIQSPRHLIKEKRETATLKCYPIPRHDTVYWYQQGPGQDPQFLISFYEKMQSDKGSIPDRFSAQQFSDYHSELNMSSLELGDSALYFCASSLMNPGELFFGEGSRLTVL.

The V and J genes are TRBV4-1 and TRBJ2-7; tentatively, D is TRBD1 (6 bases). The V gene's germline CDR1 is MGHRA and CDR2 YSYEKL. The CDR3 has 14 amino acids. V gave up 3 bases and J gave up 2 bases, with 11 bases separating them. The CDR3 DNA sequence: TGCGCCAGCAGCCATACGGACAGAGCCTACGAGCAGTACGTC. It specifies CASSHTDRAYEQYV.

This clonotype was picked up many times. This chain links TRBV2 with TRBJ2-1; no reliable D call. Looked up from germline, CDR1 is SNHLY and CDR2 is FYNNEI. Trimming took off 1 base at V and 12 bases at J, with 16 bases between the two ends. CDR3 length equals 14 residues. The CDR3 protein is CASSEGFLYERQFF. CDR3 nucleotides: TGTGCCAGCAGTGAAGGGTTCTTGTACGAGCGGCAGTTCTTC.

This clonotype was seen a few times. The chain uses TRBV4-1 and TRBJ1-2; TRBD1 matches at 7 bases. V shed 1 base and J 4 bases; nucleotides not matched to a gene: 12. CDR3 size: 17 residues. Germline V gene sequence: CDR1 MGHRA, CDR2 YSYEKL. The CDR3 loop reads CASSQVKIGDSSYGYTF. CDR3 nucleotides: TGCGCCAGCAGCCAAGTCAAGATTGGGGACAGCTCCTATGGCTACACCTTC.

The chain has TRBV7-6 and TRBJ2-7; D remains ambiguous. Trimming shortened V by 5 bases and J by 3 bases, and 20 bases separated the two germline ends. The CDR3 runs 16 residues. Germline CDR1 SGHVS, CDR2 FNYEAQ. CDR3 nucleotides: TGTGCCAGCAGCCAAAAGCGCGTGAAGAGATGCTACGAGCAGTACGTC. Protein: CASSQKRVKRCYEQYV.

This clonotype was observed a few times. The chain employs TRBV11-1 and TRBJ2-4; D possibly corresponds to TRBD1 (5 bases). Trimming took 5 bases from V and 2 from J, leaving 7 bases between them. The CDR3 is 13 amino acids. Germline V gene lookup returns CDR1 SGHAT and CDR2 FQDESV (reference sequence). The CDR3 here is CASSLDTKNIQYF. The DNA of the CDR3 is TGTGCCAGCAGCCTGGACACCAAAAACATTCAGTACTTC.

CDR3 protein: CASTPDSIQPLYEQFF. Here the CDR3 DNA reads TGTGCCAGCACCCCAGACAGTATCCAGCCACTCTACGAGCAGTTCTTC. V and J are TRBV2 and TRBJ2-7, with D maybe TRBD1 (5 bases). The J call may be wrong; the DNA end is better matched by TRBJ2-1. CDR1 and CDR2 from the germline V gene are SNHLY and FYNNEI. There are 16 residues in the CDR3.

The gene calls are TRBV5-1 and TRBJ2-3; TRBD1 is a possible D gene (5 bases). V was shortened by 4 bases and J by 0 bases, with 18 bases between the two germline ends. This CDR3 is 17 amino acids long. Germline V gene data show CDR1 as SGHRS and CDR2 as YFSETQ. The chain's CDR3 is CASSILTSTASTDTQYF. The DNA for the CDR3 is TGCGCCAGCAGCATCTTAACTTCGACAGCTAGCACAGATACGCAGTATTTT.